This T cell receptor beta chain was recorded in a study of response to subunit inactivated influenza vaccine. Study-wide results and caveats: T cells newly recruited by each seasonal influenza vaccination are few, the authors suggested.

In TCRdb, the RT-PCR reads were re-called with MiXCR into one record per CDR3 protein. Among around 650,000 distinct CDR3 sequences listed, roughly 14% were seen once. Germline V gene sequence: CDR1 GTSNPN, CDR2 SVGIG (reference sequence). J lost 4 bases, V lost 2 bases, and 3 bases had no gene match. The CDR3 spans 15 residues. In this sample, this clonotype turned up many times. No antigen is known for it. The sequence was collected from a man in his fifties who received an inactivated influenza vaccine. The chain combines TRBV30 with TRBJ2-1, with TRBD2 matching 12 bases. Material: PBMCs from blood, obtained roughly 12 days after vaccination. The CDR3 protein is CAWSRGLAGYNEQFF. The CDR3 nucleotides are TGTGCCTGGAGTCGAGGACTAGCGGGATACAATGAGCAGTTCTTC.